This T cell receptor (beta chain) derives from a study of T cell changes during pregnancy in multiple sclerosis. Data came from immunoSEQ multiplex PCR; TCRdb stores just in-frame clones and leaves some out. The data contain 25,000 to 30,000 clones, around nine tenths of them singletons. This receptor was taken from a female donor in good health, enrolled as a control in a pregnancy study. This sample comprised CD4+ T cells from peripheral blood mononuclear cells, obtained in the first trimester of pregnancy.

In DNA form, the CDR3 reads TGTGCCAGCAGTTCGGACCACCGGGACAAAGGTTTCTATGGCTACACCTTC. Its translation: CASSSDHRDKGFYGYTF. This rearrangement joins TRBV27 to TRBJ1-2; a possible D gene is TRBD1 (6 bases). Trimming took 4 bases from V and 4 from J, leaving 22 bases between them. Per germline, CDR1 MNHEY and CDR2 SMNVEV (reference sequence). The CDR3 loop spans 17 amino acids.